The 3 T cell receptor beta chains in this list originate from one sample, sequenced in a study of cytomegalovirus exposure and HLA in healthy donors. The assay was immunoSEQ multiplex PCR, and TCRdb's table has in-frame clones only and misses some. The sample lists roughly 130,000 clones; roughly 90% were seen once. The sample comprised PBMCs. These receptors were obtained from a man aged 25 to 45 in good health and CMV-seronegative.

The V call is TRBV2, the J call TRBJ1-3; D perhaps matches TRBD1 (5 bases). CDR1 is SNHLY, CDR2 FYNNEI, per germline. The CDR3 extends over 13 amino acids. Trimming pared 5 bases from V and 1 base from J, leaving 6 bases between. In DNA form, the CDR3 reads TGTGCCAGCAGTTCAGGGTCTGGAAACACCATATATTTT. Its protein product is CASSSGSGNTIYF.

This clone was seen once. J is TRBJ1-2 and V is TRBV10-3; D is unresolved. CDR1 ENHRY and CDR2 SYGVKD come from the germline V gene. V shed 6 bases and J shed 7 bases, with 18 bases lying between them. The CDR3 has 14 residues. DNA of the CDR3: TGTGCCATCAGCAGGTCTATTATAGAGAGTGGCTACACCTTC. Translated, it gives CAISRSIIESGYTF.

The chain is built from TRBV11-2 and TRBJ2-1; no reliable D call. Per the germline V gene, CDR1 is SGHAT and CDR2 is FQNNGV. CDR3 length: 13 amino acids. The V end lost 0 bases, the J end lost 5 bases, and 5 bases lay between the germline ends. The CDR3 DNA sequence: TGTGCCAGCAGCTTAGATCGGGACAATGAGCAGTTCTTC. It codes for CASSLDRDNEQFF.